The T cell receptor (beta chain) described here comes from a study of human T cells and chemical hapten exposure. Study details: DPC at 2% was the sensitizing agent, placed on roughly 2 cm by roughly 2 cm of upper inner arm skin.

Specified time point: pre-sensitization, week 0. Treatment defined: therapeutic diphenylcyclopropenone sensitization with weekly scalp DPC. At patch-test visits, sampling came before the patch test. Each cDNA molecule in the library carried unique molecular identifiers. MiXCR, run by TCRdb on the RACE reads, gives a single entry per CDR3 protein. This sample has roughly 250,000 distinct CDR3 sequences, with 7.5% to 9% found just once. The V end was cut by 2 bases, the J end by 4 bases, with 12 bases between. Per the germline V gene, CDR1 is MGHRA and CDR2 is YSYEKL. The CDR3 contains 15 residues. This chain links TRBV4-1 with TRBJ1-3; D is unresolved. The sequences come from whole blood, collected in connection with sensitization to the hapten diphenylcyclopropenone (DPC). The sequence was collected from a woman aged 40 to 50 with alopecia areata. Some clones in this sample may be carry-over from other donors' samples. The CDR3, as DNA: TGCGCCAGCAGCCAATTCAGGCTCCCGGGAAACACCATATATTTT. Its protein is CASSQFRLPGNTIYF.